This entry describes one TCR beta chain. Its antigen remains unidentified. Base qualities are not at hand, and no much larger clone is one base apart. CDR1 SGHRS and CDR2 YFSETQ are derived from the germline V gene. The junction carries 10 bases between V and J, which are trimmed by 1 base and 4 bases respectively. Reading from cysteine to phenylalanine, the CDR3 counts 14 amino acids. CDR3 DNA only is kept here, 42 bases in frame from base 1. The data were obtained in a study of long-term antiretroviral therapy in people with HIV (dated by TCRdb to the early 2020s). As for the study more broadly: The earliest samples were collected approximately a decade before the 2015 WHO recommendation for immediate ART, a period when ART was typically delayed until CD4 counts fell. This retrospective serial study examined whether starting ART and sustained HIV suppression were associated with changes in the composition and diversity of the TRB repertoire in peripheral blood. A total of over 150 cryopreserved PBMC samples came from a few dozen adults with confirmed HIV infection and were collected serially over a mean of about six years (range 1-12). About 35% of the 30 participants with HIV were female. Test extractions of a monoclonal T-cell line alongside 33 polyclonal samples showed no cross-contamination during QIAcube processing.

Sequencing of the TRB variable region was done with the immunoSEQ hsTCRB v3.0 assay at survey level resolution. A depth of 40,000-50,000 T-cell genomes per sample was targeted for TRB sequencing. An Illumina MiSeq with a v3 150-cycle kit was used to sequence the pooled TRB libraries. Per the authors' processing: Repertoire analysis was performed in R inside a reproducible Nextflow workflow that covered QC, data transformation and analysis. LymphoSeq2, an R package for exploring AIRR-Seq data, was used to implement custom analyses. Several samples that yielded fewer than 5000 total TRB sequences were excluded, so that about 200 HIV repertoires were analyzed. Among the 180 or so HIV repertoires that were kept, 59 were collected before ART initiation and about 130 were collected after ART initiation. Each repertoire was downsampled to 5000 TRB nucleotide sequences, and summary statistics were averaged across 100 downsampling iterations. Only TRB sequences with CDR3 regions of at least seven amino acids were retained for analysis. Two measures captured diversity: a Shannon entropy-derived clonality score and the Gini coefficient. Repertoire networks linked the top 5000 CDR3 amino acid sequences whenever two sequences differed by an edit distance of one. GLIPH2 predicted antigen specificity groups and MHC restriction for TRB CDR3 amino acid sequences. Known CMV, EBV, HIV or tissue antigen associations were flagged by matching CDR3 amino acid sequences against VDJdb and McPAS-TCR. Pre-ART, post-ART and control groups were compared with Wilcoxon signed-rank tests and Holm-Bonferroni correction. Sourced from immuneACCESS, this table was stored by TCRdb with only in-frame sequences that have V and J called. A share of the clones is absent; for the studies checked, an unresolved V gene accounts for under half, and the remainder has no known explanation. V, J and clone size reflect that table, while D and trimming were determined from the DNA. This sample has 16,000 or so clones in its table, and around four fifths of those were observed once. The top ten hold about 22% of the sample.

Points the paper makes about the study in general: Expanded TRB clones identified before ART initiation dominated the repertoire across all time points, though the dominance fluctuated and decreased in many PLHIV after ART. Inferences about post-ART repertoire changes are limited because no data were available on ART adherence, viral resistance or therapy changes. CDR3 length ranges in HIV repertoires were narrower than in controls, and network structure suggested an antigen-experienced repertoire with only a slight naive shift after ART. Samples dated from the mid-2000s to the late 2010s, and the ART regimens used may be less effective than current ones. Starting ART was linked to a significant rise in TRB diversity, yet even with long-term ART the diversity remained significantly lower than in transplant donor controls. Owing to limited PBMC availability, only the TCR beta chain was sequenced, without alpha chain pairing. Because pre-ART samples had limited cell numbers, unsorted PBMC were profiled rather than sorted CD4+ and CD8+ T cells.

To be included, a participant needed at least one PBMC sample from before ART initiation plus at least two post-ART samples. Treatment was received in the United States of America by all participants with HIV. Before DNA extraction, cryopreserved samples of about 0.95-11 million PBMC were thawed and washed. At the time of the earliest PBMC sample for each participant with HIV, ages ranged from roughly 23 to 55 years. PBMC samples from each participant spanned 1-4 timepoints before ART initiation and 2-8 timepoints after ART initiation, with a median of 7 samples. For every participant, serial HIV viral load, CD4+ T-cell count, ART history and demographic data were obtained. Genomic DNA was extracted from unsorted PBMC with a Qiagen kit on a QIAcube, processed in batches of 12 samples.

The sample consisted of unsorted PBMCs, taken 2.1 years after starting antiretroviral therapy. The chain joins TRBV5-1 to TRBJ2-3; a confident D gene designation cannot be given. The clonotype was recovered from a middle-aged man with HIV. The base sequence is TGCGCCAGCAGCTTGATCGACGTGCCAGATACGCAGTATTTT. Translated, it reads CASSLIDVPDTQYF.